The clone carrying this TCR beta chain was counted many times. The antigen is not known. These data are taken from a study of early T cells in non-severe SARS-CoV-2 infection. Overall study: Alpha and beta chains were unpaired, from unsorted whole-blood bulk RNA.

Findings of the study overall: Sequences matched to VDJdb favored anti-spike CD8 responses, while private and CD4 specificities were missed.

Individual cDNA molecules were tagged with unique molecular identifiers. TCRdb re-analysed the 5' RACE reads in MiXCR, keeping a single row per CDR3 protein. Seen here are some 96,000 distinct CDR3 sequences, less than 15% observed once, and the top ten hold under 2.5%. Specimen: whole blood. This TCR was recovered from an adult who was a healthcare worker with PCR-confirmed SARS-CoV-2 infection or an uninfected control (not recorded which).

The CDR3 DNA follows: TGTGCCAGCAGCCCCGACTGGAATGAAAAACTGTTTTTT. Translated, it gives CASSPDWNEKLFF. This rearrangement joins TRBV12-3 or TRBV12-4 to TRBJ1-4; D ambiguous. The CDR3 runs 13 residues. V was clipped by 6 bases and J by 5 bases, with 10 bases between them.